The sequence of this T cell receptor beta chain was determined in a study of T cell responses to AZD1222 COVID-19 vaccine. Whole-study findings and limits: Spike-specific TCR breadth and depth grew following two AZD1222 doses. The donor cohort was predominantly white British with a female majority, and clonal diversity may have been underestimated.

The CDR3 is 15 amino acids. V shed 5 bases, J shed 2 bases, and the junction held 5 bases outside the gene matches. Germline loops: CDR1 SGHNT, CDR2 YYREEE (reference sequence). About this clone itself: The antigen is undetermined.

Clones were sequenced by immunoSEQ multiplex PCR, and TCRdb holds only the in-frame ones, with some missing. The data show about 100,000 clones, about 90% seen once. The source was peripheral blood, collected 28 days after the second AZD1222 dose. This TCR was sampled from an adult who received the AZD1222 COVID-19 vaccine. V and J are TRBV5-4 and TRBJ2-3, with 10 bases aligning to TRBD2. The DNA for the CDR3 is TGTGCCAGCAGGATAGCGGGGGGCCTCACAGATACGCAGTATTTT. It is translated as CASRIAGGLTDTQYF.